These 30 T cell receptor beta chains originate from one sample sequenced in a study of blood T cell repertoires in COVID-19. Produced via immunoSEQ multiplex PCR; TCRdb's table is partial and in-frame only. The data contain under 350,000 clones, 85% of them seen just once; the ten biggest clones take up more than 10%. Sequencing was performed on peripheral blood. These receptors were taken from a human donor in a cohort sampled during active COVID-19.

Regarding this clone: Other DNA sequences within the sample encode an identical CDR3. The chain is built from TRBV6-6 and TRBJ1-1; no reliable D call. The CDR3 has 12 residues. Germline CDR1 is MNHNY and CDR2 is SVGAGI (reference sequence). Trimming took 0 bases from V and 4 from J, leaving 3 bases between them. The CDR3 sequence: CASSYSSTEAFF. CDR3 in DNA: TGTGCCAGCAGTTACTCGAGCACTGAAGCTTTCTTT.

This chain connects TRBV27 to TRBJ1-6; 7 bases line up with TRBD1. Germline lookup yields CDR1 MNHEY and CDR2 SMNVEV (reference sequence). The CDR3 covers 15 residues. J gave up 5 bases and V 6 bases, and 7 bases lay outside the gene matches. The CDR3 nucleotides are TGTGCCAGCAGGGCCGCGCAGGGGGATAATTCACCCCTCCACTTT. Its translation is CASRAAQGDNSPLHF.

The chain uses TRBV7-2 and TRBJ2-3; TRBD2 is a possible D gene (5 bases). The CDR3 loop spans 13 amino acids. Germline loops: CDR1 SGHTA, CDR2 FQGNSA. V lost 4 bases to trimming and J lost 10 bases, with 15 bases between them. This chain's CDR3 is CASSSPGLEAQYF. In DNA, the CDR3 is TGTGCCAGCAGCTCGCCGGGTCTGGAGGCGCAGTATTTT.

V gene TRBV18 combines with J gene TRBJ1-1; maybe TRBD1 (6 bases). This CDR3 is built from 13 residues. V was pared by 1 base and J by 9 bases, with 12 bases between. Germline V lookup: CDR1 KGHSH, CDR2 LQKENI. The CDR3 DNA sequence: TGTGCCAGCTCACCACAGACAGGAGAGAAAGCTTTCTTT. This codes for CASSPQTGEKAFF.

The chain recombines TRBV1 with TRBJ2-5; no check of the table's D call, TRBD2, against the DNA was made. TRBV1 is marked as a pseudogene. The CDR3 has 16 residues. CDR3 bases: TGCACCAGCAGCAGTCGACTTGGAGGGGTACAAGAGACCCAGTACTTC. The encoded protein is CTSSSRLGGVQETQYF.

The V call is TRBV7-2, the J call TRBJ2-1, with 10 bases matching TRBD2. The CDR3 contains 14 residues. J gave up 7 bases and V 5 bases, and 5 bases lay outside the gene matches. The V gene's germline CDR1 is SGHTA and CDR2 FQGNSA. The CDR3 region has the DNA TGTGCCAGCAGCCCTGGACTAGCGGCAAATGAGCAGTTCTTC. As protein: CASSPGLAANEQFF.

The chain employs TRBV18 and TRBJ2-5; D gene uncertain. CDR1 KGHSH and CDR2 LQKENI come from the germline V gene. With 8 bases removed from V and 4 bases from J, the gap between germline ends came to 8 bases. The CDR3 covers 11 residues. CDR3 DNA: TGTGCCAGCACATCAGGAGAGACCCAGTACTTC. Protein sequence: CASTSGETQYF. Drawing the rest from reference TRBV18 and TRBJ2-5, the complete variable domain is NAGVMQNPRHLVRRRGQEARLRCSPMKGHSHVYWYRQLPEEGLKFMVYLQKENIIDESGMPKERFSAEFPKEGPSILRIQQVVRGDSAAYFCASTSGETQYFGPGTRLLVL.

This clone was recorded only once. The chain recombines TRBV9 with TRBJ2-5; TRBD1 aligns across 7 bases. V shed 8 bases and J 4 bases; nucleotides not matched to a gene: 5. The CDR3 loop spans 12 amino acids. Germline lookup yields CDR1 SGDLS and CDR2 YYNGEE. The CDR3 DNA sequence: TGTGCCAGTTCGACAGGGCTAGAGACCCAGTACTTC. Amino acids: CASSTGLETQYF.

The rearrangement joins TRBV15 to TRBJ1-5, with 7 bases aligning to TRBD1. Unmatched junction bases numbered 9, after V lost 1 base and J lost 0 bases. CDR1 is LNHNV, CDR2 YYDKDF, per germline (reference sequence). The CDR3 consists of 18 residues. The chain's CDR3 is CATSRALHRGSSNQPQHF. The CDR3 bases are TGTGCCACCAGCAGAGCTCTCCACAGGGGATCTAGCAATCAGCCCCAGCATTTT.

V is TRBV7-2 and J is TRBJ2-3, with D tentatively TRBD2 (5 bases). Trimming took 4 bases from V and 0 from J, leaving 20 bases between them. The CDR3 contains 18 residues. CDR1 is SGHTA and CDR2 is FQGNSA in the germline V gene. CDR3 DNA sequence: TGTGCCAGCAGCTACCCCGTTCTGAGCGGTTCTAGCACAGATACGCAGTATTTT. Its protein product is CASSYPVLSGSSTDTQYF.

This clone showed up just a few times. V usage is TRBV27 and J usage is TRBJ2-3; 9 bases align to TRBD2. Germline assignment: CDR1 MNHEY and CDR2 SMNVEV (reference sequence). The CDR3 runs 16 residues. Germline trimming cut 3 bases from V and 2 bases from J; bases unmatched to any gene: 6. The chain's CDR3 is CASSLLTSGYTDTQYF. The DNA for the CDR3 is TGTGCCAGCAGTTTGCTGACTAGCGGATACACAGATACGCAGTATTTT.

This clone was picked up one time. V and J are TRBV5-1 and TRBJ2-7; D unclear. V dropped 0 bases and J dropped 2 bases, with 6 bases sitting between them. CDR3 size: 13 residues. Per germline, CDR1 SGHRS and CDR2 YFSETQ. The CDR3 DNA sequence: TGCGCCAGCAGCTTGGACGGTCCCTACGAGCAGTACTTC. Protein product: CASSLDGPYEQYF.

The chain couples TRBV28 to TRBJ1-3, with 7 bases matching TRBD1. The V gene end was trimmed by 7 bases and the J gene end by 2 bases; junction bases not matched to a gene: 5. The germline V gene encodes CDR1 MDHEN and CDR2 SYDVKM. This CDR3 region has 14 residues. The CDR3 is CASINRGTGNTIYF. For the CDR3, the DNA is TGTGCCAGCATTAACAGGGGTACTGGAAACACCATATATTTT.

In DNA form, the CDR3 reads TGTGCCAGTTCGGACAGTGCCTACGAGCAGTACTTC. Amino acids: CASSDSAYEQYF. The chain combines TRBV28 with TRBJ2-7; perhaps TRBD1 as D (6 bases). Per the germline V gene, CDR1 is MDHEN and CDR2 is SYDVKM. V was shortened by 9 bases and J by 2 bases, with 11 bases between the two germline ends. This CDR3 contains 12 residues.

The V call is TRBV2, the J call TRBJ1-1, with 7 positions matching TRBD1. Trimming removed 6 bases from V and 4 bases from J; junction bases left unmatched: 8. Germline CDR1 and CDR2: SNHLY and FYNNEI. CDR3 length equals 14 residues. This CDR3 reads CASRHDRAGTEAFF. CDR3 bases: TGTGCCAGCAGACACGACAGGGCTGGCACTGAAGCTTTCTTT.

This chain links TRBV5-6 with TRBJ1-1; unclear D gene. The V gene's germline CDR1 is SGHDT and CDR2 YYEEEE. This CDR3 contains 17 residues. Trimming cost V 5 bases and J 6 bases, with 26 bases left between them. This CDR3 reads CASSPAPESLTSSEAFF. The CDR3 DNA reads as TGTGCCAGCAGTCCCGCCCCCGAGAGTTTAACGTCTTCTGAAGCTTTCTTT.

The rearrangement joins TRBV28 to TRBJ2-7, with a weak D call TRBD1 (6 bases). CDR3 length equals 14 residues. V dropped 6 bases and J dropped 3 bases, with 15 bases sitting between them. The V gene's germline CDR1 is MDHEN and CDR2 SYDVKM. The DNA for the CDR3 is TGTGCCAGCAGGATCTCAGGGGCGGGCTACGAGCAGTACTTC. Protein: CASRISGAGYEQYF.

The genes are TRBV7-3 and TRBJ1-1, with 7 bases identical to TRBD1. Germline V lookup: CDR1 SGHTA, CDR2 FQGTGA. J lost 0 bases, V lost 0 bases, and 4 bases had no gene match. CDR3 size: 16 residues. CDR3 amino acids: CASSLTPQGVNTEAFF. The CDR3 region has the DNA TGTGCCAGCAGCTTAACGCCCCAGGGGGTGAACACTGAAGCTTTCTTT.

The J gene is TRBJ2-2, the V gene TRBV19, with no clear D. V lost 3 bases to trimming and J lost 0 bases, with 5 bases between them. CDR3 length equals 14 residues. Germline-derived CDR1 and CDR2 are LNHDA and SQIVND (reference sequence). The DNA for the CDR3 is TGTGCCAGTAGTATCGCGACGAACACCGGGGAGCTGTTTTTT. Encoded protein: CASSIATNTGELFF.

The chain uses TRBV7-2 and TRBJ1-4, with no clear D. CDR1 SGHTA and CDR2 FQGNSA come from the germline V gene. Trimming removed 4 bases from V and 12 bases from J, with 12 bases in between. This CDR3 has 12 amino acids. The CDR3 is CASSYPSQELFF. The CDR3 DNA reads TGTGCCAGCAGCTACCCCTCCCAGGAACTGTTTTTT.

This rearrangement joins TRBV7-9 to TRBJ2-5, with a possible D match to TRBD2 (5 bases). CDR1 is SEHNR and CDR2 is FQNEAQ in the germline V gene (reference sequence). The CDR3 spans 16 residues. V lost 0 bases and J lost 1, with 12 bases in between. The CDR3 sequence is CASSLAGLATQETQYF. Here the CDR3 DNA reads TGTGCCAGCAGCTTAGCGGGCCTAGCAACCCAAGAGACCCAGTACTTC.

This chain uses TRBV3-1 (or the pseudogene TRBV3-2) with TRBJ2-7, with D possibly matching TRBD1 (6 bases). V lost 4 bases, J lost 11 bases, and 15 bases lay in between. Germline V gives CDR1 LGHDT, CDR2 YNNKEL (reference sequence). There are 12 residues in the CDR3. CDR3 amino acids: CASSLRTGSKYF. The CDR3 region has the DNA TGTGCCAGCAGCCTGCGTACAGGGAGCAAGTACTTC.

The chain links TRBV7-9 to TRBJ2-1; a possible D gene is TRBD2 (6 bases). Between the trimmed V and J ends, which lost 5 bases and 7 bases, there was a span of 12 bases. CDR3 length: 13 residues. Germline CDR1 SEHNR, CDR2 FQNEAQ (reference sequence). The CDR3 coding sequence is TGTGCCAGCAGCCCGGCGGGGCTTAATGAGCAGTTCTTC. This codes for CASSPAGLNEQFF.

This clone was counted a single time. This chain links TRBV5-4 with TRBJ2-1, with 8 nucleotides matching TRBD2. The V and J ends lost 0 bases and 4 bases, in that order; junction bases with no gene match: 3. The CDR3 consists of 15 residues. Looked up from germline, CDR1 is SGHNT and CDR2 is YYREEE (reference sequence). The CDR3 here is CASSLEASGYNEQFF. In nucleotides, the CDR3 is TGTGCCAGCAGCTTGGAGGCTAGCGGGTACAATGAGCAGTTCTTC. Full variable domain (outside the CDR3, taken from reference TRBV5-4 and TRBJ2-1): ETGVTQSPTHLIKTRGQQVTLRCSSQSGHNTVSWYQQALGQGPQFIFQYYREEENGRGNFPPRFSGLQFPNYSSELNVNALELDDSALYLCASSLEASGYNEQFFGPGTRLTVL.

CDR3 loop: CSSVFYNEQFF. CDR3 DNA sequence: TGCAGCTCCGTATTCTACAATGAGCAGTTCTTC. V and J are TRBV29-1 and TRBJ2-1; no clear D. Between the trimmed V and J ends, which lost 8 bases and 3 bases, there was a span of 8 bases. CDR1 SQVTM and CDR2 ANQGSEA come from the germline V gene. The CDR3 runs 11 residues.

The rearrangement joins TRBV2 to TRBJ2-2; the D gene is possibly TRBD2 (5 bases). V was clipped by 2 bases and J by 2 bases, with 12 bases between them. Germline V CDR1 and CDR2: SNHLY, FYNNEI. CDR3 size: 16 residues. The CDR3 spells CASSEIRLTNTGELFF. For the CDR3, the DNA is TGTGCCAGCAGTGAAATAAGACTAACTAACACCGGGGAGCTGTTTTTT.

Here the CDR3 DNA reads TGTGCCATCAGTGGGACACCACCTAGCAATCAGCCCCAGCATTTT. This codes for CAISGTPPSNQPQHF. This rearrangement joins TRBV10-3 to TRBJ1-5, with a weak D call TRBD1 (5 bases). CDR1 and CDR2 (germline): ENHRY, SYGVKD. The V end was cut by 4 bases, the J end by 0 bases, with 10 bases between. The CDR3 runs 15 residues.

The rearrangement joins TRBV9 to TRBJ2-5, with 11 positions matching TRBD2. V was clipped by 2 bases and J by 5 bases; unmatched bases: 5. This CDR3 region has 15 residues. Germline V CDR1 and CDR2: SGDLS, YYNGEE. Here the CDR3 reads CASSVSSGRSETQYF. CDR3 DNA sequence: TGTGCCAGCAGCGTCTCTAGCGGGAGGTCGGAGACCCAGTACTTC.

This clone has just a few counts. The chain combines TRBV19 with TRBJ1-1; D ambiguous. V lost 4 bases, J lost 0 bases, and 9 bases lay in between. Per the germline V gene, CDR1 is LNHDA and CDR2 is SQIVND (reference sequence). The CDR3 runs to 14 residues. The CDR3 DNA reads TGTGCCAGTAGTACCGGGTCCGTGAACACTGAAGCTTTCTTT. Amino acids: CASSTGSVNTEAFF.

V is TRBV12-3 or TRBV12-4 and J is TRBJ1-3; unclear D gene. Trimming stripped 7 bases from V and 4 bases from J, with 8 bases between. There are 12 residues in the CDR3. The DNA of the CDR3 is TGTGCCAGCAACCTAATAGGAAACACCATATATTTT. Amino acid sequence: CASNLIGNTIYF.